This TCR beta chain was recovered during a study of cytotoxic CD8 clonotypes in ibrutinib-treated CLL. Depth targeted 1 in 200,000 to 1 in 1 million T cells, averaging about 9.2x coverage per clonotype. Generated by immunoSEQ multiplex PCR, the TCRdb table keeps only in-frame clones and is missing some. The sample comprises about 140,000 clones, 75% to 95% of which are singletons, and 10% to 11% rests with the top ten. A remark on this clone: Antigen specificity is unknown.

Study conclusions and caveats: Clonotypes that were public were uncommon, and they contracted or stayed stable on treatment. Clonality correlated strongly with circulating CD8+ T cells and exceeded age-matched healthy donors at baseline. Upon ibrutinib response clonality rose, and upon progression it fell back toward baseline.

The sample here was PBMCs, taken after 12 months of ibrutinib treatment. The origin of this receptor is a human donor with chronic lymphocytic leukemia.

CDR3 nucleotide sequence: TGTGCCAGCACCCCCGGGACAGGGTACAATGAGCAGTTCTTC. It codes for CASTPGTGYNEQFF. This chain links TRBV7-3 with TRBJ2-1, with 9 positions matching TRBD1. This CDR3 is built from 14 residues. Trimming cost V 7 bases and J 4 bases; bases outside gene matches: 5. In germline, CDR1 is SGHTA, CDR2 FQGTGA.